This TCR beta chain is drawn from a study of blood T cells in healthy people across ages (dated by TCRdb to 2013 to 2016). About the investigation overall: Template switching captured roughly one uniquely barcoded TCR beta cDNA molecule per two T cells in model experiments. To track age-related changes in TCR beta repertoire diversity, the study relied on deep sequencing normalized with unique cDNA molecular identifiers. The donors were divided into four age groups: young (average around 17 years), middle-aged (over 35), aged (approximately 64) and long-lived (roughly 88). To avoid experimental bias, donors of different ages were randomly spread across the sequencing lanes. The study analyzed two additional independent replicas of 1 million unique cDNA reads from the same blood draw for two donors, one aged 18 to 30 and one aged 80 or older. The research as a whole found: Compared with the aged group, the long-lived group had more naive CD4+ T cells, fewer expanded clones and increased TCR diversity, suggesting age selection. There was a strong correlation between observed TCR beta diversity and the percentage of naive T cells measured by flow cytometry. Total diversity estimates from one million sequenced T cells were considered lower bounds and underestimates. Bulk unsorted PBMC profiling prevented conclusive comparison of naive and antigen-experienced compartments. As age increased, observed TCR beta diversity per million T cells dropped in a roughly linear way, and a significant reduction was already evident by age approximately 40. Because donor CMV infection status was unknown, age-related changes in expanded clonotypes were potentially confounded.

Donors were under 40 systemically healthy Caucasian individuals from Russia aged roughly 6 to 90 years. Each donor gave about 9.8 milliliters of peripheral blood, drawn into EDTA-treated Vacutainer tubes. Ficoll-Paque density-gradient centrifugation was used to isolate PBMCs, with at least 6.5 million obtained per sample. Total RNA was extracted from PBMCs with Trizol reagent, with at least 5 micrograms obtained per sample. For every donor, flow cytometry on a PBMC aliquot measured the percentage of naive CD45RAhigh/CD27high T cells. Taken from cysteine to phenylalanine, the CDR3 has 13 residues. The entry retains the CDR3 DNA only, 39 bases that are in frame from base 1. V is clipped by 6 bases and J by 5 bases, and the sequence between their germline boundaries is 13 bases long. CDR1 is given as MNHNY and CDR2 as SVGAGI, both from the germline V gene (reference sequence). At least ten counts were recorded for this clonotype. The antigen it recognizes is unknown. Base quality data are lacking; no much larger clone is found one base away.

Libraries were prepared through 5' RACE. TCRdb records Illumina HiSeq 2500 as the sequencer. A second about 7 to 12 cycle PCR used a sample-barcoded 5' primer and a J-beta primer mix. Each TCR beta cDNA molecule received a unique molecular identifier from a template-switch 5' adaptor carrying 12 random nucleotides. At least 2.5 million CDR3-containing paired-end reads were obtained from each sample. All of the RNA was converted into first-strand cDNA using the Mint cDNA synthesis kit, with a TRBC-specific oligonucleotide serving as the primer. After uracil-DNA glycosylase treatment, a first 18-cycle PCR used universal primers M1SS and BC2_uni_R on all cDNA. The paper's processing steps were these. Each sample was normalized by randomly selecting 1 million high-quality reads, each carrying a distinct molecular identifier. Reads with shared molecular identifiers were discarded instead of being binned into consensus sequences. MiTCR, set to a Q25 quality threshold and the strictest error-elimination algorithm, was used for CDR3 identification, clonotype clustering and error correction. A nonparametric unseen species model with Euler transformation was used to estimate lower-bound total TCR beta diversity. TCRdb passed the public sequencing reads through fastp at Q25 and MiXCR, retaining productive beta sequences. Records with the same CDR3 protein are collapsed into one entry carrying the most frequent genes and DNA. The V and J calls here are based on TCRdb, not the publication. In this sample the table shows 1.6 million or so distinct CDR3 sequences, roughly 32% of which occur a single time. Approximately 10% of the sample belongs to the ten largest clones.

The material sequenced was blood. The receptor chain draws on TRBV6-6 and TRBJ2-5; a tentative D match to TRBD1 spans 6 bases. The receptor comes from a young woman in good health. The nucleotide sequence reads as follows: TGTGCCAGCAGAACAGGGTTAGGTGAGACCCAGTACTTC. Protein translation: CASRTGLGETQYF.